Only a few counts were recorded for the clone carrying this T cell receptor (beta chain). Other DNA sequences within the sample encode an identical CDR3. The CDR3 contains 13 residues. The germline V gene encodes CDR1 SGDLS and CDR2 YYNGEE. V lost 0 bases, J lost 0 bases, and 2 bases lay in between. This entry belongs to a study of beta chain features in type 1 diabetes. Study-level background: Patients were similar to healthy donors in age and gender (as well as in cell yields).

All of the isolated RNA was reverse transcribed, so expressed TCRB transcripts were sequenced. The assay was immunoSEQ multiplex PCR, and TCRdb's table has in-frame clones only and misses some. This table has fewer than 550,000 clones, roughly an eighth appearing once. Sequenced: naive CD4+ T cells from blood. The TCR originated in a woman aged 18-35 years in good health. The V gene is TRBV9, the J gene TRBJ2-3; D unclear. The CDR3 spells CASSVVSTDTQYF. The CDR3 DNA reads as TGTGCCAGCAGCGTAGTAAGCACAGATACGCAGTATTTT.